This entry is about one T cell receptor (beta chain). RNA transcripts served as the template for amplifying TCR beta CDR3 regions. Carried out on the TCR CDR3, a first-round RT-PCR used the HTBI primer set. TCRdb called the multiplex PCR reads again in MiXCR, with one record for every CDR3 protein. The table has almost 250,000 distinct CDR3 sequences, roughly 22% seen once. This sample is drawn from a study of T cells in Graves' hyperthyroidism and ophthalmopathy. The V end lost 7 bases, the J end lost 2 bases, and 12 bases lay between the germline ends. CDR1 MDHEN and CDR2 SYDVKM come from the germline V gene. The CDR3 spans 13 residues.

Sequenced sample: blood. The J gene is TRBJ2-7, the V gene TRBV28; D is undetermined. This TCR derives from a middle-aged woman with Graves' ophthalmopathy. The DNA for the CDR3 is TGTGCCAGCATTAGGGAAGAGCCCTACGAGCAGTACTTC. Protein sequence: CASIREEPYEQYF.